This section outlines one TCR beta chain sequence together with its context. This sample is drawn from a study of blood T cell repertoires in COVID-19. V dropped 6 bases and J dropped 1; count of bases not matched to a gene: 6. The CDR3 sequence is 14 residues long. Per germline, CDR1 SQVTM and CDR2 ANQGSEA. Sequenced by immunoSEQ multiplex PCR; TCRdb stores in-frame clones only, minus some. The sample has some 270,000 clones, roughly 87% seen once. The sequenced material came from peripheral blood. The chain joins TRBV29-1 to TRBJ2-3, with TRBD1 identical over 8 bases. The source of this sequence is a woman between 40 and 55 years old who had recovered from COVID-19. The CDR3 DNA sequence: TGCAGCGTCAAAACGGGACAGGGCACAGATACGCAGTATTTT. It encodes CSVKTGQGTDTQYF.